This is a list of T cell receptor beta chains from one sample in a study of cytomegalovirus exposure and HLA in healthy donors. The data were produced by immunoSEQ multiplex PCR, yet TCRdb's version contains in-frame clones alone and is incomplete. The sample includes approximately 100,000 clones, roughly 70% seen only once; the top ten take approximately 10%. The sample comprised PBMCs. These receptors were taken from a man aged 40-49 years in good health and CMV-seropositive. The CDR3 runs from the conserved cysteine through the conserved F or W. Fields, in order: clone size, V gene, D gene, J gene, CDR3 protein, CDR3 DNA. D genes are given only for firm matches. Size is stated for part of the rows, as once, few or many counts, or as a class when the clone is expanded.

>NA|TRBV13|NA|TRBJ2-3
CASSYGTDTQYF
TGTGCCAGCAGCTACGGTACAGATACGCAGTATTTT
>few|TRBV14|TRBD1|TRBJ1-2
CASSQHTGDGYTF
TGTGCCAGCAGCCAGCATACAGGGGATGGCTACACCTTC
>NA|TRBV6-4|TRBD2|TRBJ2-1
CASSELAGGGNEQFF
TGTGCCAGCAGTGAGCTAGCGGGAGGAGGGAATGAGCAGTTCTTC
>few|TRBV7-9|NA|TRBJ2-5
CASSLVSGVETQYF
TGTGCCAGCAGCTTAGTCTCGGGGGTGGAGACCCAGTACTTC
>NA|TRBV4-2|NA|TRBJ2-5
CASSQDRGETQYF
TGTGCCAGCAGCCAAGATCGGGGTGAGACCCAGTACTTC
>once|TRBV4-3|NA|TRBJ1-5
CASSQDRSGFQPQHF
TGCGCCAGCAGCCAAGACCGATCAGGGTTTCAGCCCCAGCATTTT
>once|TRBV4-1|TRBD2|TRBJ2-1
CASSQGTRASGWGEQFF
TGCGCCAGCAGCCAAGGAACCCGGGCTAGCGGGTGGGGTGAGCAGTTCTTC
>NA|TRBV27|NA|TRBJ2-7
CASSRRTGNWIYEQYF
TGTGCCAGCAGTCGCAGAACAGGGAACTGGATCTACGAGCAGTACTTC
>NA|TRBV4-2|NA|TRBJ1-3
CASSQDFSGKSGNTIYF
TGTGCCAGCAGCCAAGATTTTTCAGGGAAGTCTGGAAACACCATATATTTT
>NA|TRBV11-2|TRBD1|TRBJ2-2
CASSWDRGTGELFF
TGTGCCAGCAGCTGGGACAGGGGCACCGGGGAGCTGTTTTTT
>NA|TRBV9|NA|TRBJ1-1
CASTVGAGGNTEAFF
TGTGCCAGCACGGTCGGGGCCGGGGGGAACACTGAAGCTTTCTTT
>NA|TRBV6-5|NA|TRBJ1-5
CASSKVAGSNQPQHF
TGTGCCAGCAGTAAAGTGGCAGGGAGCAATCAGCCCCAGCATTTT
>few|TRBV6-1|NA|TRBJ1-5
CASREPGSHQPQHF
TGTGCCAGCAGAGAACCAGGGTCTCATCAGCCCCAGCATTTT
>NA|TRBV5-4|NA|TRBJ2-3
CASSVPADTQYF
TGTGCCAGCAGCGTCCCGGCAGATACGCAGTATTTT
>NA|TRBV4-1|TRBD1|TRBJ2-7
CASSQGGGPGEQYF
TGCGCCAGCAGCCAAGGAGGGGGCCCCGGGGAACAGTACTTC
>few|TRBV6-5|NA|TRBJ2-3
CASSPGVGESTQYF
TGTGCCAGCAGTCCAGGCGTCGGGGAGAGTACGCAGTATTTT
>NA|TRBV6-5|NA|TRBJ2-5
CASSYSFRPRGETQYF
TGTGCCAGCAGTTACTCCTTTCGTCCAAGGGGGGAGACCCAGTACTTC